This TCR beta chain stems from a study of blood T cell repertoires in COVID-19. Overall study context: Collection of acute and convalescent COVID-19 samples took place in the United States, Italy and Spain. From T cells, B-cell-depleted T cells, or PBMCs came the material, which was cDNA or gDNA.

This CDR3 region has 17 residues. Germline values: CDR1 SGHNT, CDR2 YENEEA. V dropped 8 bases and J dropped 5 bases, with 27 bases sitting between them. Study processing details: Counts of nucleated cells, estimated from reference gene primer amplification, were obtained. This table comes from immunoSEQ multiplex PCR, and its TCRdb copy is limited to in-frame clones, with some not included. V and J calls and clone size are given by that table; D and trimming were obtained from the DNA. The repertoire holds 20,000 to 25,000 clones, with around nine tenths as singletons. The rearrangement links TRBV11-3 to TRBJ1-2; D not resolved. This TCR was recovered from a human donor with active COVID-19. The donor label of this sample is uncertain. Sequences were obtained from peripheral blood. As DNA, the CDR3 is TGTGCCAGCTCACGGTGTAGAGGGTGGTTCTGGAGGTATGGCTACACCTTC. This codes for CASSRCRGWFWRYGYTF.